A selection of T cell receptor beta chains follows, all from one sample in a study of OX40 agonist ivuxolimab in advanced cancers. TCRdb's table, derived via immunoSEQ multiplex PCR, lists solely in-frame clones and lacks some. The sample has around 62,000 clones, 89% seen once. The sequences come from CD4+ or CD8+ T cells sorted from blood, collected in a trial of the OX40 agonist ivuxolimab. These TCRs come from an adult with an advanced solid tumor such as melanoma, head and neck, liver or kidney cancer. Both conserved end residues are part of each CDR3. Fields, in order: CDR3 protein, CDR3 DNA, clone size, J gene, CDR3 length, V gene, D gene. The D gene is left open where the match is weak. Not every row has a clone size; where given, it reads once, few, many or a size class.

CASSLFGSGDYNEQFF	TGTGCCAGCAGCCTTTTCGGTAGCGGAGACTACAATGAGCAGTTCTTC	-	TRBJ2-1	16	TRBV7-9	-
CATARVNTGELFF	TGTGCCACCGCGCGGGTCAACACCGGGGAGCTGTTTTTT	-	TRBJ2-2	13	TRBV27	-
CASSSSGHSNEQFF	TGTGCCAGCAGCTCCAGCGGGCACTCCAATGAGCAGTTCTTC	medium-sized	TRBJ2-1	14	TRBV7-3	-
CAISETPQNTEAFF	TGTGCCATCAGTGAAACCCCTCAGAACACTGAAGCTTTCTTT	-	TRBJ1-1	14	TRBV10-3	-
CASSLGTGHGGYTF	TGTGCCAGCAGCTTAGGGACAGGGCACGGAGGCTACACCTTC	once	TRBJ1-2	14	TRBV7-9	TRBD1
CASSLLVGDEQYF	TGTGCCAGCAGTTTATTGGTAGGGGACGAGCAGTACTTC	-	TRBJ2-7	13	TRBV27	-
CASSPISGRPYEQYF	TGTGCCAGCAGTCCCATTAGCGGGAGACCTTACGAGCAGTACTTC	-	TRBJ2-7	15	TRBV27	TRBD2
CASSLTSGRELFF	TGCGCCAGCAGCTTAACTAGCGGCCGGGAGCTGTTTTTT	-	TRBJ2-2	13	TRBV5-1	TRBD2
CASSLSENIQYF	TGTGCCAGTAGTCTGAGCGAAAACATTCAGTACTTC	-	TRBJ2-4	12	TRBV19	-
CASRDRGGGYTF	TGTGCCAGCAGGGACAGGGGGGGCGGCTACACCTTC	-	TRBJ1-2	12	TRBV28	TRBD1
CASIHSPLNTEAFF	TGCGCCAGCATCCACAGCCCCCTGAACACTGAAGCTTTCTTT	-	TRBJ1-1	14	TRBV23-1	-
CSVDHTGVAGETQYF	TGCAGCGTTGACCATACAGGGGTAGCGGGAGAGACCCAGTACTTC	-	TRBJ2-5	15	TRBV29-1	-
CASSQGGRSLSYEQYF	TGCGCCAGCAGCCAAGGTGGGAGGAGCCTCTCCTACGAGCAGTACTTC	-	TRBJ2-7	16	TRBV4-1	-
CASSASGSNYEQYF	TGTGCCAGTAGCGCTAGCGGGAGCAACTACGAGCAGTACTTC	-	TRBJ2-7	14	TRBV19	TRBD2
CASSQAPLGPDTQYF	TGTGCCAGCAGCCAAGCTCCCCTAGGGCCAGATACGCAGTATTTT	once	TRBJ2-3	15	TRBV4-2	-
CASSQDLDGDYGYTF	TGTGCCAGCAGCCAAGATCTGGACGGGGACTATGGCTACACCTTC	-	TRBJ1-2	15	TRBV7-6	-
CSVEDLAGGTGANVLTF	TGCAGCGTTGAAGATCTAGCGGGGGGAACTGGGGCCAACGTCCTGACTTTC	-	TRBJ2-6	17	TRBV29-1	TRBD2
CASSYSGENQETQYF	TGTGCCAGCAGTTACTCCGGGGAGAACCAAGAGACCCAGTACTTC	-	TRBJ2-5	15	TRBV6-5	-
CASSWGGYEQFF	TGTGCCAGCAGCTGGGGAGGCTATGAGCAGTTCTTC	-	TRBJ2-1	12	TRBV7-8	-
CASSLVAGYEQYF	TGTGCCAGCAGTTTAGTCGCGGGGTACGAGCAGTACTTC	-	TRBJ2-7	13	TRBV28	-
CRIEGQSTDTQYF	TGCCGCATAGAGGGGCAGAGCACAGATACGCAGTATTTT	-	TRBJ2-3	13	TRBV21-1	-
CASSLVGGAGTQYF	TGTGCCAGCAGCTTAGTTGGCGGTGCAGGGACGCAGTATTTT	-	TRBJ2-3	14	TRBV7-9	-
CASSRGTSGTMGEQFF	TGTGCCAGCAGTAGGGGGACTAGCGGGACCATGGGTGAGCAGTTCTTC	-	TRBJ2-1	16	TRBV27	TRBD2
CASSRGWGTDTQYF	TGTGCCAGCAGCCGCGGGTGGGGCACAGATACGCAGTATTTT	once	TRBJ2-3	14	TRBV27	-
CASSLNRQETQYF	TGTGCCAGCAGCTTAAACCGACAAGAGACCCAGTACTTC	-	TRBJ2-5	13	TRBV7-9	-
CASDRGATGYTF	TGTGCCAGCGACAGGGGGGCTACGGGCTACACCTTC	-	TRBJ1-2	12	TRBV5-5	TRBD1
CASSPRQGSYEQYF	TGTGCCAGCAGTCCTAGACAGGGGTCCTACGAGCAGTACTTC	-	TRBJ2-7	14	TRBV7-9	TRBD1
CASSQEHRGDEKLFF	TGTGCCAGCAGCCAAGAACACAGGGGGGATGAAAAACTGTTTTTT	-	TRBJ1-4	15	TRBV4-2	TRBD1
CASSYSQGTGTGELFF	TGTGCCAGCAGTTACTCGCAGGGGACGGGCACCGGGGAGCTGTTTTTT	-	TRBJ2-2	16	TRBV6-5	-
CASSSTQLADNEQFF	TGTGCCAGCAGCTCCACCCAACTAGCGGACAATGAGCAGTTCTTC	once	TRBJ2-1	15	TRBV7-2	TRBD2
CSVLTGGTQYF	TGCAGCGTCCTTACAGGGGGGACCCAGTACTTC	-	TRBJ2-5	11	TRBV29-1	TRBD1
CASSLQGEAFF	TGTGCCAGCAGCTTACAGGGGGAAGCTTTCTTT	-	TRBJ1-1	11	TRBV7-9	-
CASRYVVPPREKLFF	TGTGCCAGTCGTTACGTCGTTCCCCCTAGGGAAAAACTGTTTTTT	-	TRBJ1-4	15	TRBV19	-
CASSESDWDRWDEQFF	TGTGCCAGCAGTGAATCAGATTGGGACAGATGGGATGAGCAGTTCTTC	-	TRBJ2-1	16	TRBV6-1	TRBD1
CASSYLQRENNEQFF	TGTGCCAGCAGTTACCTCCAGCGGGAGAACAATGAGCAGTTCTTC	-	TRBJ2-1	15	TRBV6-6	TRBD2
CASSYIGGNEKLFF	TGTGCCAGCAGTTATATCGGGGGTAATGAAAAACTGTTTTTT	-	TRBJ1-4	14	TRBV6-5	-
CASRPLGLDYGYTF	TGTGCCAGCCGCCCTCTAGGACTAGACTATGGCTACACCTTC	few	TRBJ1-2	14	TRBV27	-
CASSESGQGGNEQYF	TGCGCCAGCAGTGAGTCAGGACAGGGTGGTAACGAGCAGTACTTC	-	TRBJ2-7	15	TRBV10-2	TRBD1
CASSPEPDRVNTEAFF	TGCGCCAGCAGTCCAGAACCCGACAGGGTGAACACTGAAGCTTTCTTT	-	TRBJ1-1	16	TRBV5-1	TRBD1
CASSVGDRFNQPQHF	TGTGCCAGCAGCGTGGGAGACAGGTTCAATCAGCCCCAGCATTTT	-	TRBJ1-5	15	TRBV9	-
CASSLSLNTEAFF	TGTGCCAGCAGTTTATCCCTGAACACTGAAGCTTTCTTT	few	TRBJ1-1	13	TRBV27	-
CASSVGGSGPLPNTGELFF	TGTGCCAGCAGCGTAGGTGGTAGCGGGCCCCTCCCGAACACCGGGGAGCTGTTTTTT	-	TRBJ2-2	19	TRBV9	TRBD2
CASSLGGFRANEKLFF	TGTGCCAGCAGCTTAGGAGGGTTCCGGGCTAATGAAAAACTGTTTTTT	-	TRBJ1-4	16	TRBV7-9	-
CASSLAALAGEAGVNEQFF	TGTGCCAGCAGCTTAGCGGCCCTAGCGGGAGAGGCCGGTGTCAATGAGCAGTTCTTC	-	TRBJ2-1	19	TRBV7-8	TRBD2
CASSPFPRDEQYF	TGTGCCAGCAGTCCCTTCCCGAGAGACGAGCAGTACTTC	-	TRBJ2-7	13	TRBV28	-